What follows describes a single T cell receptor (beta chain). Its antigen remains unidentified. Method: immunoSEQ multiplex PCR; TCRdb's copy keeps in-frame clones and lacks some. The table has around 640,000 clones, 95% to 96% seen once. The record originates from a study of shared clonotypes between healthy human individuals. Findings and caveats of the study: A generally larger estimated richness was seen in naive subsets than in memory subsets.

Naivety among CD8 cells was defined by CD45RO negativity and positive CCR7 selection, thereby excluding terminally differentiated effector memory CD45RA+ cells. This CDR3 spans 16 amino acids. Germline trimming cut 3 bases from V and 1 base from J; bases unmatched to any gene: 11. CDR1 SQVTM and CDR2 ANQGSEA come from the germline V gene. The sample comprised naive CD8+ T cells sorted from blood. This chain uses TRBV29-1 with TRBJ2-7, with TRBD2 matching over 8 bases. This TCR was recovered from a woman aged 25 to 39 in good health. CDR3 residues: CSVDVVAGRPSYEQYF. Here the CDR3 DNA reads TGCAGCGTTGATGTTGTAGCGGGACGCCCTTCCTACGAGCAGTACTTC.